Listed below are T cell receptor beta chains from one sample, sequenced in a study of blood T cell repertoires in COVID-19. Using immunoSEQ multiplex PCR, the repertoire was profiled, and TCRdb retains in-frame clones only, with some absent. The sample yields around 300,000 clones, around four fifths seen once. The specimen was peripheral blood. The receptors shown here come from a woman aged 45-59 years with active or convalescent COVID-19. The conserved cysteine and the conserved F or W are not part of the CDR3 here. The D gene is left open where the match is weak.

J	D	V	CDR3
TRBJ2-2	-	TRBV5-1	ASSLQAGELF
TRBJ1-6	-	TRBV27	ASSLGGWGNSPLH
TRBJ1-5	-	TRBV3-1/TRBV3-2	ASSQAGGEQPQH
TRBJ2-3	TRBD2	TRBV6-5	ASSYYPSGSTDTQY
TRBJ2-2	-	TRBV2	ASSGLENTGELF
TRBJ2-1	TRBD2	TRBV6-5	ASRWGGLAVNEQF
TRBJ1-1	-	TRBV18	ASSPQGAGTEAF
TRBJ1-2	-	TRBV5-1	ASSLARTNYGYT
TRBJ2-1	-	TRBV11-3	ASSLSFTGGRSEQF
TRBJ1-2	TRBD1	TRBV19	ASSNRHPGQGGGYT
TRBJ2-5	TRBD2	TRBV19	ASSPSPAGGQGTQY
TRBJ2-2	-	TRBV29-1	SAYRDRNTGELF
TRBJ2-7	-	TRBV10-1	ASTGALYEQY
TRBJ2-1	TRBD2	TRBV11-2	ASSLRLADYNEQF
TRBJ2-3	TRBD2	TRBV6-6	ASSGGADTQY
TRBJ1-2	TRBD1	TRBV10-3	AISETTGQGRLGGYT
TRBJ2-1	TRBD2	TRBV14	ASSHGGSYNEQF
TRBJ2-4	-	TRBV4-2	ASSPQGRAKNIQY
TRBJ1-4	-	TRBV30	AWTGGPLGRKKLF
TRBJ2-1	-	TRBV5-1	ASSLRSHGRGGEQF
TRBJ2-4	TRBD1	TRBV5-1	ASTKTGTGGRNIQY
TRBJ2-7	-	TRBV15	ATSREADSYEQY
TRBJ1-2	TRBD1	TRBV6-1	ASSEWGQPNYGYT
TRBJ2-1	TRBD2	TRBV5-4	ASSFSPHSGRRANEQF
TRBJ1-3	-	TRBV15	ATSDGQLSGNTIY
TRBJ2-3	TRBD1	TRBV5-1	ASSSRTGSTDTQY
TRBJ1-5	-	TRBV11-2	ASSPGGAQPQH
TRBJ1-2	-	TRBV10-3	AISAGTNYGYT
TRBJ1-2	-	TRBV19	ASHRDSEAYGYT
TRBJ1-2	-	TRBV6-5	ASRAVPEGYT
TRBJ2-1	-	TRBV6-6	ASSYAKLAVTGEQF
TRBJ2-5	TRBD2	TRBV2	ASSEASGSFVVETQY
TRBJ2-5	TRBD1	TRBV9	ASSMRTGFGVEETQY
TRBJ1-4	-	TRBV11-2	ASSPRIAGEKLF
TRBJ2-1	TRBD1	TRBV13	ASSPPGGSYNEQF
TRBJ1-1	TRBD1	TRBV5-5	ASSLDRFRGPMNTEAF
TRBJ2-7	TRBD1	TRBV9	ASSRTGSSYEQY
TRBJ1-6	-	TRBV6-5	ASSIQGEDSPLH
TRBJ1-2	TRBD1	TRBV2	ASSEAGRGYGYT
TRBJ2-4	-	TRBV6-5	ASIQGMVKNIQY
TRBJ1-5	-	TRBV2	ASSWSSSNQPQH
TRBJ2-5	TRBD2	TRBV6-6	ASTALAGAKETQY
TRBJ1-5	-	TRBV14	ASSQGGTTNQPQH
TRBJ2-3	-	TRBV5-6	ASSLEGRGRTDTQY
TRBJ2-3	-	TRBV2	ASSAETSTDTQY
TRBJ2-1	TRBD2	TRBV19	ASSRTSGKENEQF
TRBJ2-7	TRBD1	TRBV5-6	ASSRDRDSEQY
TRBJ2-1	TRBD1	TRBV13	ASSTSTGASYNEQF
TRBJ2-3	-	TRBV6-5	ASSGGVSTDTQY
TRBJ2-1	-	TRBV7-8	ASSYRTLNEQF
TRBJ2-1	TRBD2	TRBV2	ASSALAGNTYNEQF
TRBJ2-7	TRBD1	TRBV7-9	ASSLTGGRDEQY
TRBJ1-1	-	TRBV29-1	SVEADHLSPEAF
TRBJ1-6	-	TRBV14	ASSQGIRRGLISPLH
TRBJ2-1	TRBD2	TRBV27	ASSPLAAPRNEQF
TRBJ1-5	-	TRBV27	ASSFLGVGNQPQH
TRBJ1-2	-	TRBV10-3	AISGDSGDVYGYT
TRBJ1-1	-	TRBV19	ASTPWGGRTEAF
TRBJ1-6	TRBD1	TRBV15	ATSGQGSSPLH